This T cell receptor (beta chain) was found in a study of T cell repertoires in cytomegalovirus infection. Across the whole study: Public TCR beta signatures provided an indication of both CMV infection and a matching HLA type.

This clonotype was seen repeatedly, ten times or more. A single record per CDR3 protein comes from TCRdb applying MiXCR to the reads. This table has 450,000 to 600,000 distinct CDR3 sequences, around 10% appearing once. This CDR3 is 18 amino acids long. Germline CDR1 and CDR2: SGHVS and FNYEAQ. Losses at the gene ends were 3 bases for V and 0 bases for J; bases not matched to a gene: 7. The sample consisted of PBMCs. The origin of this receptor is a human donor in good health (CMV status not recorded). Some clones in this sample may be carry-over from other donors' samples. V usage is TRBV7-6 and J usage is TRBJ2-2, with 10 bases matching TRBD2. The CDR3 DNA reads TGTGCCAGCAGCTTCGGGACTAGCGCAAGACCGAACACCGGGGAGCTGTTTTTT. Translation gives CASSFGTSARPNTGELFF.